The entry that follows covers one T cell receptor beta chain sequence. The CDR3 extends over 13 amino acids. V was pared by 5 bases and J by 6 bases, with 11 bases between. Germline V gene data show CDR1 as PRHDT and CDR2 as FYEKMQ (reference sequence). Participants' reported clinical history set cohort assignment. Within 2 weeks before study entry, exposed participants met a COVID-19 case. The data were obtained in a study of blood T cell repertoires in COVID-19. This table comes from immunoSEQ multiplex PCR, and its TCRdb copy is limited to in-frame clones, with some not included. The sample lists 200,000 to 300,000 clones, approximately 90% occurring once.

The chain uses TRBV13 and TRBJ2-1; D may be TRBD1 (5 bases). The receptor's source is a man aged 50-60 years who had been exposed to COVID-19. The source material was PBMCs or T cells enriched from blood (not recorded which). CDR3 sequence reads: CASSIQVGNEQFF. CDR3 DNA: TGTGCCAGCAGCATACAGGTTGGCAATGAGCAGTTCTTC.